This TCR beta chain originates from a study of T-cell memory formation after mild COVID-19. TCRdb re-analysed the 5' RACE reads in MiXCR, keeping a single row per CDR3 protein. In the table there are roughly 170,000 distinct CDR3 sequences, 18% of which are singletons. The trim removed 5 bases at V and 3 bases at J, leaving 8 bases unmatched. Germline values: CDR1 MNHEY, CDR2 SVGEGT. CDR3 size: 15 residues. This clonotype was sampled from a young man who had mild COVID-19 (a few samples of this study predate the infection). Cell type and time point are not known. The rearrangement links TRBV6-2 or TRBV6-3 to TRBJ2-7, with 9 bases identical to TRBD1. The sequenced sample consisted of PBMCs or a T cell subset sorted from them (not recorded which). The CDR3 DNA sequence: TGTGCCAGCAGTACAACCGGGACAGGGCTCTACGAGCAGTACGTC. As protein: CASSTTGTGLYEQYV.